The entry below describes one TCR beta chain. The sample comes from a study of shared clonotypes between healthy human individuals. For each subset, genomic DNA was distributed in equal portions over several immunoSEQ plates. Generated by immunoSEQ multiplex PCR, the TCRdb table keeps only in-frame clones and is missing some. Of about a million clones listed, around three quarters are singletons. Germline lookup yields CDR1 SGHNT and CDR2 YENEEA. The CDR3 has 15 residues. V lost 1 base and J 0 bases, leaving 7 bases between the germline ends. HIV-negative, healthy adults without recent acute infections or vaccinations were the donors.

The rearrangement joins TRBV11-3 to TRBJ2-1; D gene unclear. Sequencing was performed on memory CD4+ T cells from PBMCs. Subset reported: CD45RA-negative fraction. This TCR came from a man younger than 30 in good health. Some clones in this sample may be carry-over from other donors' samples. CDR3 DNA sequence: TGTGCCAGCAGCTTAGGAGGTCCCTCCTACAATGAGCAGTTCTTC. Amino acids: CASSLGGPSYNEQFF.